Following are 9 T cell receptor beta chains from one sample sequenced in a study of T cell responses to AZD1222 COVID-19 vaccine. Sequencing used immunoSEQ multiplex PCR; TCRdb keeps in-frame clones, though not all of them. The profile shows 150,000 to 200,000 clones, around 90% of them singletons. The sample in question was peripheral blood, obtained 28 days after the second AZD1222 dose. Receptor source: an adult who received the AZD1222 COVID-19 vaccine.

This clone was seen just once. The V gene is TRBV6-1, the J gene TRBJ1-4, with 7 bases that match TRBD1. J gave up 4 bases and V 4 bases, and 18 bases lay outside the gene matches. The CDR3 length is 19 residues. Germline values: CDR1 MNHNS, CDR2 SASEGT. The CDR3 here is CASSVGSTGDSAINEKLFF. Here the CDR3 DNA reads TGTGCCAGCAGTGTCGGGTCTACAGGGGACTCGGCCATTAATGAAAAACTGTTTTTT.

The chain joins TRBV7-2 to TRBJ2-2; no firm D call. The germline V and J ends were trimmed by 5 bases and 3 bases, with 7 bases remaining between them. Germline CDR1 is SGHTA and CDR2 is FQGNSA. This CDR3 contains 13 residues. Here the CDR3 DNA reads TGTGCCAGCAGCGAACATTACACCGGGGAGCTGTTTTTT. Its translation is CASSEHYTGELFF.

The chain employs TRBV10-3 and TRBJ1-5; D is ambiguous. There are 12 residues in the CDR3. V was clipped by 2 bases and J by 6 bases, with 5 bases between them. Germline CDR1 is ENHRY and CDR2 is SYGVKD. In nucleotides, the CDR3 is TGTGCCATCAGTGAGGGATTTCAGCCCCAGCATTTT. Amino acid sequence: CAISEGFQPQHF.

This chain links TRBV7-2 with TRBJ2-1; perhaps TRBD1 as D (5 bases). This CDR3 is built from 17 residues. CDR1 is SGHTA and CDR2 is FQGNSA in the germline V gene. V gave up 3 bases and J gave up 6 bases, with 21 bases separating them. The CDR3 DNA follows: TGTGCCAGCAGCTTGGGTCTAGGTCAGAATAGGGGCAATGAGCAGTTCTTC. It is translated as CASSLGLGQNRGNEQFF.

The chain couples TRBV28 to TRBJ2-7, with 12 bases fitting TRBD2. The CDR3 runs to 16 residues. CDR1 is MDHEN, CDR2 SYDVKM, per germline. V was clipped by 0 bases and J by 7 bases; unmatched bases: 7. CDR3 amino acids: CASSLWASGGADEQYF. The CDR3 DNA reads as TGTGCCAGCAGTTTATGGGCTAGCGGGGGGGCGGATGAGCAGTACTTC.

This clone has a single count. DNA of the CDR3: TGTGCCAGCAGCTTAACCCCGACAGGGGTCGAGACCCAGTACTTC. Amino acid sequence: CASSLTPTGVETQYF. The J gene is TRBJ2-5, the V gene TRBV7-2; 8 bases agree with TRBD1. V trimming: 2 bases; J trimming: 5 bases; junction bases outside the gene matches: 7. The CDR3 totals 15 residues. Per germline, CDR1 SGHTA and CDR2 FQGNSA.

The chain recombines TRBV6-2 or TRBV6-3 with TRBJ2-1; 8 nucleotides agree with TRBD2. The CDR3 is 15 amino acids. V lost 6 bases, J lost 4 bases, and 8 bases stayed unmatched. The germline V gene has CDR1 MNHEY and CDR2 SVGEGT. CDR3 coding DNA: TGTGCCAGCAGCACGAGCGGGAGTGAGTACAATGAGCAGTTCTTC. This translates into CASSTSGSEYNEQFF.

The CDR3 loop is CASSQARTGGSYGYTF. The CDR3 nucleotides read TGCGCCAGCAGCCAAGCTAGGACAGGGGGCAGCTATGGCTACACCTTC. The V gene is TRBV4-1, the J gene TRBJ1-2, with 11 bases lining up with TRBD1. This CDR3 has 16 residues. The V gene's germline CDR1 is MGHRA and CDR2 YSYEKL. The trim removed 1 base at V and 4 bases at J, leaving 5 bases unmatched.

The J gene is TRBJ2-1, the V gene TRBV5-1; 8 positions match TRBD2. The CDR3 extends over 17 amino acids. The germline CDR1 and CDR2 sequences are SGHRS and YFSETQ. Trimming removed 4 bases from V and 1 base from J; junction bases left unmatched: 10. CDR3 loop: CASSLASGRGSYNEQFF. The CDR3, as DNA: TGCGCCAGCAGCCTGGCAAGCGGGAGAGGTTCCTACAATGAGCAGTTCTTC.